This record looks at one T cell receptor (beta chain) sequence and its context. The clone's antigen remains unknown. The sample holds no much larger clone one base away, and base qualities are not on file. The data belong to a study of shared clonotypes between healthy human individuals (dated by TCRdb to about 2020). In terms of the full investigation: Three men and a couple of women, aged 18 to 49 years, made up the cohort. For each donor, CD4 naive and CD4 memory were each run on three plates, CD8 naive on two plates, and CD8 memory on one plate. To estimate repertoire size and how much clonotypes are shared between individuals, the study performed deep sequencing of blood TCR repertoires from roughly five healthy adults. To increase sequencing depth and limit assay-specific biases, TCR repertoire library preparation and sequencing were carried out by different laboratories using diverse techniques. Leukapheresis yielded between about 0.85 and 9 billion PBMCs per donor.

Overall results and qualifications from the work: Larger estimated clonotype richness was generally found for naive subsets than for memory subsets. Based on pairwise subsampling, the degree of clonotype sharing among donors was expected to be affected by sequencing depth. Approximately 5% of naive CD4, 3% to 3.5% of naive CD8, approximately 2.2% of memory CD4, and over 0.35% of memory CD8 clonotypes were shared across four donors. Because the study included only a small number of donors, the genetic and exposure-history diversity represented was limited. Clonotypes shared by all four sorted-subset donors showed higher generation probabilities than non-shared clonotypes. Only blood was sampled, and tissue TCR repertoires likely differ from those in blood. Rarefaction of sorted-subset datasets indicated incomplete sequencing despite the large sequencing depth.

The junction shows trimming of 1 base on V and 2 bases on J, plus 11 bases between the germline ends. CDR1 is given as LGHNA and CDR2 as YSLEER, both from the germline V gene. Spanning cysteine to phenylalanine, the CDR3 consists of 16 amino acids. Of all the DNA, just the CDR3 is kept, 48 bases in frame from base 1. The donors were healthy, HIV-negative adults who had no recently reported acute infections or vaccinations. Every donor was a Caucasian adult residing in Nashville, Tennessee, USA. Magnetic negative selection was used to enrich CD4+ T cells, after which naive cells were positively selected on CD45RA and the negative fraction became the memory subset. Blood was obtained by leukapheresis, after which PBMCs were separated by Ficoll-Histopaque density gradient centrifugation and cryopreserved in liquid nitrogen vapor phase. Analytical flow cytometry was used to check the purity and quantity of each magnetically sorted T cell population. From each sorted fraction, genomic DNA was isolated and quantified by UV absorbance on a Nanodrop 2000c.

Using the deep immunoSEQ assay, multiplex PCR amplified TCR CDR3 regions from genomic DNA. Extracted genomic DNA from each cell subset was distributed evenly across all wells of several immunoSEQ 96-well plates, and each plate was treated as a replicate. For sorted subsets, each replicate PCR was loaded with approximately 200 ng genomic DNA, equivalent to 32,000 or so T cell genomes. The purified libraries were quantified using a Qubit 3.0 fluorometer, sized with a Bioanalyzer 2100, and then quantified again using the KAPA Library Quantification kit. A separate single-read 150-cycle Illumina NextSeq 550 flow cell was used to sequence each immunoSEQ 96-well plate. In the paper's pipeline: Because the immunoSEQ output included only junctional sequences and no quality scores, the filtering could not be the same as the filtering used for full-length reads. Sequences were annotated with PyIR, a Python wrapper for IgBLAST v1.9, using IMGT germline references to assign V/J genes and CDR3. Reads were removed for weak V/J assignments (E-value above 1e-6), missing CDR3, stop codons, out-of-frame junctions, or ambiguous translated residues. A V3J clonotype was defined by an identical inferred V gene, J gene, and CDR3 amino acid sequence. To compute the percentage overlap between repertoires, the number of shared unique clonotypes was divided by the size of the smaller repertoire. Three approaches were used to assess repertoire richness: RTK rarefaction, the Chao1 estimator, and Recon v2.1 estimates of unobserved clonotypes. Generation probabilities for all TCRbeta clonotypes obtained by the gDNA method from a handful of donors were computed using OLGA. TCRdb's version of the immuneACCESS table is confined to in-frame rearrangements and falls short of the full clone set. An unresolved V gene accounts for under half of the shortfall where checked; the remainder is of unknown origin. V and J calls and clone size are as listed in that table; D and trimming were resolved from the DNA. The sample records some 2.1 million clones, about 95% of which are singletons. Jointly, the top ten make up 0.1% to 0.15% of the sample.

The source of this sequence is a man between 18 and 29 years old in good health. The chain is encoded by TRBV4-3 joined to TRBJ2-2; a weak D assignment points to TRBD1 (5 bases agree). The sample consisted of naive CD4+ T cells sorted from blood. Sample cell subset or site, as interpreted from the label and publication: CD45RA+ positively selected. The base sequence is TGCGCCAGCAGCCAAGGACAGAAAGTTAACACCGGGGAGCTGTTTTTT. This gives the protein CASSQGQKVNTGELFF.